This T cell receptor (beta chain) appears in the sequencing data of a study of CD8 T cells in ankylosing spondylitis. Whole-study results and caveats: According to the report, clones linked to the disease were significantly enriched in matched synovial fluid samples taken from ankylosing spondylitis patients. Before this, some motif variants had been reported in reactive arthritis synovial fluid and blood. Blood of patients with ankylosing spondylitis appeared to be characterized by a TCR beta motif of about 8 highly homologous variants.

This clonotype was seen only a few times. The antigen is undetermined. With molecular barcodes, quantitative 5'-RACE was used to make the TCR beta libraries. Using its own MiXCR run on the 5' RACE reads, TCRdb lists one record per CDR3 protein. Of some 840,000 distinct CDR3 sequences listed, 10% to 15% are singletons. Material for sequencing was blood, either unsorted or a sorted T cell fraction (not recorded which). The source of this sequence is a male donor with ankylosing spondylitis.

The CDR3 DNA follows: TGCAGTGCTCTCACAGGGGGTGAAGAGACCCAGTACTTC. Translated, it gives CSALTGGEETQYF. The V call is TRBV20-1, the J call TRBJ2-5; 8 bases agree with TRBD1. The CDR3 is made up of 13 amino acids. J gave up 3 bases and V 5 bases, and 5 bases lay outside the gene matches. Per germline, CDR1 DFQATT and CDR2 SNEGSKA (reference sequence).